Ten or more counts support the clone carrying this T cell receptor (beta chain). Its antigen is not known. This sample was included in a study of T cells in Graves' hyperthyroidism and ophthalmopathy. Findings of the study overall: Blood also showed most of the thyroid clonotypes that were expanded above 0.001.

The hyperthyroidism was newly diagnosed and had lasted under 2 months; the patients were aged 18 to 65. Isolation of PBMCs was performed on 8.5 to 10 ml fresh peripheral blood. This CDR3 has 15 amino acids. Germline CDR1 MGHDK, CDR2 SYGVNS. J was trimmed by 4 bases and V by 5 bases; bases with no gene match: 8. RNA transcripts gave rise to amplified TCR beta CDR3 regions. An initial round of RT-PCR targeting the TCR CDR3 relied on the HTBI primer set. Via MiXCR, TCRdb re-called the multiplex PCR reads, giving one row per CDR3 protein. The table has some 370,000 distinct CDR3 sequences, about 17% seen once.

This clonotype was sampled from a woman in her twenties or thirties with Graves' hyperthyroidism that later progressed to Graves' ophthalmopathy. The sample was blood. The V and J genes are TRBV25-1 and TRBJ1-2; 9 nucleotides match TRBD1. Here the CDR3 reads CASSRTGTGTYGYTF. The CDR3 DNA reads as TGTGCCAGCAGTCGGACGGGGACAGGGACCTATGGCTACACCTTC.